This is a list of T cell receptor beta chains from one sample in a study of OX40 agonist ivuxolimab in advanced cancers. The table came from immunoSEQ multiplex PCR; TCRdb's copy has only in-frame clones and leaves some out. The table lists 70,000 or so clones, less than 90% of them singletons. Sequencing was performed on CD4+ or CD8+ T cells sorted from blood, taken in a trial of the OX40 agonist ivuxolimab. All receptors derive from an adult with an advanced solid tumor such as melanoma, head and neck, liver or kidney cancer. CDR3s leave out the opening cysteine and the closing phenylalanine or tryptophan.

>TRBV6-1|12|TRBJ2-3
ASSSLGGADTQY
>TRBV5-1|13|TRBJ2-3
ASSLEHTGTDTQY
>TRBV30|12|TRBJ2-2
AWSRMMNTGELF
>TRBV7-6|13|TRBJ1-1
ASSLAPKSNTEAF
>TRBV13|13|TRBJ2-3
ASSSLAGDPDTQY
>TRBV30|10|TRBJ2-5
AYSPGGETQY
>TRBV2|12|TRBJ2-5
ASREDGAIETQY
>TRBV5-1|13|TRBJ2-7
ASSLDPGPTYEQY
>TRBV10-3|16|TRBJ1-1
AINDRGRETPLNTEAF
>TRBV5-1|12|TRBJ1-4
ASSIGQGGEKLF
>TRBV7-6|12|TRBJ2-2
ASSLIAHTGELF
>TRBV19|12|TRBJ1-2
ASSIPGGSYGYT
>TRBV6-1|13|TRBJ2-3
ASSERDREKSTQY
>TRBV2|12|TRBJ2-4
ASSEGMQVNIQY
>TRBV6-6|12|TRBJ2-1
ASSKQGTGNEQF
>TRBV6-5|13|TRBJ1-1
ASSYETGALTEAF
>TRBV10-3|13|TRBJ2-5
AIGDQGQALRTQY
>TRBV29-1|12|TRBJ2-5
SIKWTSGAETQY
>TRBV21-1|13|TRBJ1-5
ASSKDGRSNQPQH
>TRBV5-1|14|TRBJ1-2
ASSSGQGEMYGGYT
>TRBV11-2|14|TRBJ1-3
ASSFTGQGSGNTIY
>TRBV28|9|TRBJ2-1
ASSVDREQF
>TRBV28|10|TRBJ2-2
ASSLLGGELF
>TRBV5-4|11|TRBJ1-1
ASRLQMNTEAF
>TRBV9|13|TRBJ2-3
ASSVGPQGADTQY
>TRBV11-2|12|TRBJ2-1
ASSLSGTDNEQF
>TRBV30|12|TRBJ2-3
AWSRLAPRDTQY
>TRBV2|9|TRBJ2-7
ASTQGYEQY
>TRBV28|11|TRBJ2-7
ASRPGQRGEQY